The sequence of this T cell receptor (beta chain) was determined in a study of T cells after posttransplantation cyclophosphamide. Study findings and constraints: Recipient CMV seropositivity and CMV reactivation strongly tracked TRB clonality. Tissue-infiltrating T cells from skin or gut overlapped little with blood T cells. Later post-transplant blood repertoires were often dominated by donor CD8+ memory clones.

Per germline, CDR1 MDHEN and CDR2 SYDVKM. The CDR3 is 15 residues long. With 6 bases removed from V and 1 base from J, the gap between germline ends came to 12 bases. This clone was counted only a few times. What it recognizes is unknown. TCRdb's table, derived via immunoSEQ multiplex PCR, lists solely in-frame clones and lacks some. The table lists about 36,000 clones, with no singletons. Peripheral blood was collected from the related graft donor on the marrow donation day. The sequence came from a girl aged 10-17 years in good health, CMV-negative, and a related stem cell transplant donor. The chain has TRBV28 and TRBJ2-2; no definite D call. The sample comprised PBMCs. CDR3: CASSPTPGNTGELFF. In DNA, the CDR3 is TGTGCCAGCAGCCCGACTCCTGGGAACACCGGGGAGCTGTTTTTT. Full variable domain (outside the CDR3, taken from reference TRBV28 and TRBJ2-2): DVKVTQSSRYLVKRTGEKVFLECVQDMDHENMFWYRQDPGLGLRLIYFSYDVKMKEKGDIPEGYSVSREKKERFSLILESASTNQTSMYLCASSPTPGNTGELFFGEGSRLTVL.